These T cell receptor beta chains were read from a single sample in a study of graft-versus-host responses after intestinal transplantation. No antigens are known for them. This table comes from immunoSEQ multiplex PCR, and its TCRdb copy is limited to in-frame clones, with some not included. The top ten hold over 0.15% of the sample, which has some 120,000 clones, approximately 94% seen once. Sequencing was performed on unstimulated CD4+ T cells sorted from spleen or lymph node cells, taken before intestinal transplant. Receptor source: a human donor who received an intestinal transplant. The CDR3 runs from the conserved cysteine through the conserved F or W. The D gene is left open where the match is weak. Where a row states a size, it is once, few, many or the class of an expanded clone; other rows omit it.

>TRBJ2-5|NA|NA|16|TRBV7-8
CASSSKRETGQETQYF
TGTGCCAGCAGCTCAAAACGAGAAACAGGTCAAGAGACCCAGTACTTC
>TRBJ1-4|TRBD1|NA|15|TRBV5-1
CASSPRTGPNEKLFF
TGCGCCAGCAGCCCCCGGACAGGGCCTAATGAAAAACTGTTTTTT
>TRBJ2-3|NA|NA|17|TRBV5-1
CASSLALRAYSTDTQYF
TGCGCCAGCAGCTTGGCCTTGAGGGCTTATAGCACAGATACGCAGTATTTT
>TRBJ1-5|TRBD1|NA|15|TRBV5-6
CASSFQGVSNQPQHF
TGTGCCAGCAGCTTTCAGGGGGTAAGCAATCAGCCCCAGCATTTT
>TRBJ1-6|NA|once|16|TRBV5-1
CASSKGQISYNSPLHF
TGCGCCAGCAGCAAAGGACAGATCTCCTATAATTCACCCCTCCACTTT
>TRBJ2-7|NA|NA|12|TRBV5-4
CASSLSSYEQYF
TGTGCCAGCAGCTTAAGCTCCTACGAGCAGTACTTC
>TRBJ1-5|NA|NA|17|TRBV6-1
CASSEWRGRGSNQPQHF
TGTGCCAGCAGTGAATGGAGGGGGAGGGGTAGCAATCAGCCCCAGCATTTT
>TRBJ2-3|TRBD2|NA|17|TRBV9
CASSPGRGSPQADTQYF
TGTGCCAGCAGCCCCGGGAGGGGGAGTCCTCAGGCAGATACGCAGTATTTT
>TRBJ1-2|TRBD1|NA|13|TRBV19
CASSRGQGYGYTF
TGTGCCAGTAGTAGAGGACAGGGATACGGCTACACCTTC
>TRBJ1-6|NA|NA|14|TRBV5-1
CASSLGSINSPLHF
TGCGCCAGCAGCTTGGGCAGCATTAATTCACCCCTCCACTTT
>TRBJ1-5|NA|NA|15|TRBV5-1
CASSLWAGRDQPQHF
TGCGCCAGCAGCTTGTGGGCAGGGAGGGATCAGCCCCAGCATTTT
>TRBJ2-7|TRBD2|once|15|TRBV5-1
CASSSRTSGGIEQYF
TGCGCCAGCAGCTCCCGGACTAGCGGGGGAATCGAGCAGTACTTC
>TRBJ1-5|NA|NA|13|TRBV4-1
CASSQETVQPQHF
TGCGCCAGCAGCCAAGAAACTGTGCAGCCCCAGCATTTT
>TRBJ2-5|NA|few|12|TRBV6-1
CATRTVQETQYF
TGTGCCACCCGGACAGTTCAAGAGACCCAGTACTTC
>TRBJ1-2|TRBD1|NA|16|TRBV5-6
CASSFRGVQGARGYTF
TGTGCCAGCAGCTTTCGGGGGGTGCAGGGGGCGCGAGGCTACACCTTC
>TRBJ2-5|TRBD1|NA|15|TRBV7-7
CASSPRQGFQETQYF
TGTGCCAGCAGCCCCAGACAGGGTTTCCAAGAGACCCAGTACTTC
>TRBJ2-5|TRBD1|once|14|TRBV18
CASSEGAAAKTQYF
TGTGCCAGCTCAGAGGGGGCTGCCGCGAAGACCCAGTACTTC
>TRBJ2-3|NA|NA|12|TRBV6-1
CASTDRADTQYF
TGTGCCAGCACAGACCGGGCAGATACGCAGTATTTT
>TRBJ2-5|TRBD2|NA|15|TRBV5-1
CASSFLAGPEETQYF
TGCGCCAGCAGCTTCCTAGCGGGCCCAGAAGAGACCCAGTACTTC
>TRBJ2-5|TRBD2|once|15|TRBV7-8
CASSSVPGLGETQYF
TGTGCCAGCAGCTCCGTCCCGGGACTAGGGGAGACCCAGTACTTC
>TRBJ1-2|NA|NA|13|TRBV4-1
CASSQEGLYGYTF
TGCGCCAGCAGCCAAGAAGGGCTCTATGGCTACACCTTC
>TRBJ1-2|TRBD1|NA|15|TRBV5-6
CASSPGGQGVYGYTF
TGTGCCAGCAGTCCGGGGGGGCAGGGGGTCTATGGCTACACCTTC
>TRBJ1-6|TRBD1|NA|17|TRBV11-2
CASSLVGAGGYSSPLHF
TGTGCCAGCAGCTTAGTCGGGGCAGGGGGTTATAGTTCACCCCTCCACTTT
>TRBJ2-2|TRBD2|NA|14|TRBV28
CASQPGGATGELFF
TGTGCCAGCCAGCCGGGGGGGGCGACCGGGGAGCTGTTTTTT
>TRBJ1-3|NA|NA|16|TRBV4-1
CASSHQQESAGNTIYF
TGCGCCAGCAGCCACCAGCAGGAATCAGCCGGAAACACCATATATTTT
>TRBJ1-4|NA|NA|14|TRBV9
CASSVAGGFEKLFF
TGTGCCAGCAGCGTAGCCGGAGGGTTTGAAAAACTGTTTTTT
>TRBJ2-3|TRBD1|NA|15|TRBV5-6
CASSRDRGVTDTQYF
TGTGCCAGCAGCAGGGACAGGGGAGTGACAGATACGCAGTATTTT
>TRBJ1-2|NA|NA|14|TRBV19
CASSIMVQTDGYTF
TGTGCCAGTAGTATTATGGTACAGACCGATGGCTACACCTTC
>TRBJ1-2|NA|NA|13|TRBV5-4
CASSLVGDDGYTF
TGTGCCAGCAGCTTGGTAGGCGATGATGGCTACACCTTC
>TRBJ2-1|TRBD2|NA|13|TRBV5-1
CASSGRVYNEQFF
TGCGCCAGCAGTGGGAGGGTTTACAATGAGCAGTTCTTC
>TRBJ1-2|NA|NA|14|TRBV4-2
CASAPRGADYGYTF
TGTGCCAGCGCACCTAGGGGGGCGGACTATGGCTACACCTTC
>TRBJ1-1|NA|NA|13|TRBV18
CASSRPGNTEAFF
TGTGCCAGCTCACGTCCGGGGAACACTGAAGCTTTCTTT
>TRBJ1-5|NA|NA|13|TRBV10-3
CAIRGFQNQPQHF
TGTGCCATCAGGGGGTTCCAAAATCAGCCCCAGCATTTT
>TRBJ1-1|NA|NA|12|TRBV5-1
CASSPQQGPAFF
TGCGCCAGCTCCCCTCAGCAGGGCCCAGCTTTCTTT
>TRBJ1-2|NA|NA|15|TRBV9
CASSVGVGRGYGYTF
TGTGCCAGCAGCGTAGGTGTGGGGAGGGGCTATGGCTACACCTTC
>TRBJ1-4|NA|NA|16|TRBV27
CASSPRRGATNEKLFF
TGTGCCAGCAGTCCACGCCGCGGTGCAACTAATGAAAAACTGTTTTTT